This T cell receptor beta chain was identified in a study of T cells in localized non-small cell lung cancer (TCRdb year 2020). For context, the study as a whole: The study examined T cell repertoires in approximately 240 patients with early-stage NSCLC and compared tumors with uninvolved tumor-adjacent lungs. The mean age of the NSCLC patients was about 67 years, with 120 to 150 men and 85 to 110 women. The cohort was made up of some 240 treatment-naive NSCLC patients whose localized lung tumors had been resected.

The immunoSEQ Assay was used to sequence TCR beta CDR3 regions from DNA. In the paper's pipeline: To compute T cell density, TCR beta template counts were normalized to usable DNA, which was estimated by amplifying housekeeping genes. Richness was estimated using the preseqR package, with extrapolation to 400,000 templates for PBMC samples and to 120,000 templates for tissue samples. Clonality was defined by subtracting Pielou's evenness from one. Tissue-enriched TCRs were identified through differential abundance testing performed on productive amino-acid clonotypes, with a minimum total count of 5 and an alpha of 0.1. The Jaccard Index and the Morisita Overlap Index were used to quantify repertoire overlap between compartments. TCR beta CDR3s were clustered by GLIPH together with public tetramer-defined viral CDR3s, and at least three viral sequences plus V-gene enrichment were required for viral motifs. As stored in TCRdb, this immuneACCESS dataset retains in-frame rearrangements with V and J assigned. A fraction of the clones does not appear; measured against another copy, unresolved V genes explain less than half of the discrepancy, and the remainder lacks a known reason. The V and J calls and clone size were taken over from that table, and D and trimming were inferred from the DNA. The sample profile shows about 2,500 clones; less than 40% of them were found once. Clones ranked in the top ten supply 4% to 5% of the sample.

CDR1 and CDR2, looked up from the germline V gene, are SQVTM and ANQGSEA. The CDR3 runs 13 residues from the cysteine to the phenylalanine. The CDR3 DNA has 39 bases and is translated from base 1. V loses 5 bases at its end and J loses 4 bases; junction bases beyond the gene matches: 4. For this clone: The target of this receptor is not known. Nothing much larger sits one base from this clone, and base qualities are not available.

What the work shows at the level of the full study, not this receptor alone: Longer overall survival was associated with higher T cell density in blood, whereas shorter survival was associated with higher clonality in adjacent lung. Of the top 100 tumor clones, a median of roughly 53 were detected in paired uninvolved adjacent lung; over 25 were also among that lung's top 100. Uninvolved tumor-adjacent lung showed the highest T cell clonality, higher than tumor, which suggests more focused antigenic responses in the adjacent lung. Because of the exploratory design, TCR variables were selected using unadjusted p-values without false-discovery rate correction. Because multi-region sequencing of the tumors was not done, intratumor heterogeneity could not be ruled out.

The sample consisted of lymph node tissue, taken before any cancer treatment. In this chain, TRBV29-1 is recombined with TRBJ2-3, and 9 junctional nucleotides match TRBD2. The receptor comes from a male donor at least 60 years old with stage II squamous cell lung carcinoma. The CDR3 has the sequence CSVSAGGSDTQYF. The DNA is as follows: TGCAGCGTTTCGGCGGGGGGGTCAGATACGCAGTATTTT.